Only a few counts were recorded for the clone carrying this T cell receptor (beta chain). Its antigen is not identified. Germline V gene data show CDR1 as SEHNR and CDR2 as FQNEAQ (reference sequence). V lost 2 bases and J lost 4, with 14 bases in between. The length of the CDR3 is 15 residues. Everyone who donated was a healthy bone marrow donor. This sample is part of a study of cytomegalovirus exposure and HLA in healthy donors. Whole-study findings and limits: Follow-up analysis later connected one missense variant in DCLRE1C with trimming of TCR beta V- and J-genes. TCR beta chains numbering more than 150 were designated cytomegalovirus-associated.

Vbeta (60) and Jbeta (13) primers were used in the PCR. Sequencing used immunoSEQ multiplex PCR; TCRdb keeps in-frame clones, though not all of them. There are some 110,000 clones in the sample; over 60% occur only once, and roughly 2.4% lies in the top ten. The genes are TRBV7-9 and TRBJ1-1, with a tentative D call TRBD1 (5 bases). This TCR was sampled from a woman aged 30 to 39 in good health and CMV-seronegative. The source material was PBMCs. The DNA of the CDR3 is TGTGCCAGCAGCTTAATCCGGCAGGGCGGCACTGAAGCTTTCTTT. Its protein is CASSLIRQGGTEAFF.